This T cell receptor beta chain was sequenced for a study of blood T cells in healthy people across ages. Individuals who donated were healthy Caucasians from Russia aged roughly 6 to 90. Each individual donor underwent a draw of approximately 9.6 milliliters of peripheral blood. PBMCs, at least 7 million per sample, were isolated. Then a second PCR, running roughly 7 to 11 cycles, was carried out with a sample-barcoded 5' primer and a J-beta primer mix. TCRdb independently ran MiXCR on the 5' RACE reads; one entry per CDR3 protein. Of about 1 million distinct CDR3 sequences in the sample, 35% to 55% were seen once. Between the trimmed V and J ends, which lost 6 bases and 0 bases, there was a span of 11 bases. The CDR3 contains 15 residues. From germline, CDR1 is KGHDR and CDR2 SFDVKD. In this sample, this clonotype turned up a few times.

The chain joins TRBV24-1 to TRBJ2-1; a possible D gene is TRBD2 (6 bases). This receptor was identified in an older woman in good health. Sequenced material: blood. CDR3 region: CATSRGRSSYNEQFF. The CDR3 bases are TGTGCCACCAGTCGGGGGAGGAGCTCCTACAATGAGCAGTTCTTC.